Many counts were recorded for the clone carrying this T cell receptor (beta chain). Its specificity is not known. Peripheral blood was collected from the related graft donor on the marrow donation day. The data derive from a study of T cells after posttransplantation cyclophosphamide. Trimming removed 7 bases from V and 0 bases from J; junction bases left unmatched: 7. Germline lookup yields CDR1 MGHRA and CDR2 YSYEKL. The CDR3 sequence is 16 residues long. Only in-frame clones appear in the TCRdb table, and some are missing; sequencing was by immunoSEQ multiplex PCR. Sampling found 20,000 to 25,000 clones, none seen once. Study-level points and caveats: Donor CD8+ memory clones often dominated recipient blood repertoires at later times. Recipient CMV seropositivity and CMV reactivation strongly tracked TRB clonality. Blood and skin or GI T cell repertoires showed limited TRB overlap.

The genes are TRBV4-1 and TRBJ2-2; the match to TRBD1 covers 8 bases. The sequence came from a woman aged 50 to 60 in good health, CMV-negative, and a related stem cell transplant donor. The sample was PBMCs. The CDR3 region is CASTGTGFANTGELFF. DNA of the CDR3: TGCGCCAGCACCGGGACAGGTTTCGCGAACACCGGGGAGCTGTTTTTT.